Listed below are T cell receptor beta chains from one sample, sequenced in a study of T cells after yellow fever vaccination. MiXCR, applied by TCRdb to the 5' RACE reads, yields one record per CDR3 protein. The data contain some 290,000 distinct CDR3 sequences, around 11% of them singletons. Specimen: CD4+ T cells sorted from PBMCs, collected 45 days after the yellow fever booster vaccination. These receptors came from a man younger than 35 who received the YFV17D yellow fever vaccine. CDR3s include the opening cysteine and the closing phenylalanine or tryptophan. The D gene is left open where the match is weak. Clone size is not always given. Where it is, it says once, few, many or a class for expanded clones.

abundance: few
j_gene: TRBJ2-2
d_gene: NA
v_gene: TRBV9
CDR3nt: TGTGCCAGCAGCTTACTGCCAGGCGACACCGGGGAGCTGTTTTTT
CDR3aa: CASSLLPGDTGELFF

abundance: NA
j_gene: TRBJ2-5
d_gene: NA
v_gene: TRBV7-8
CDR3nt: TGTGCCAGCAGCCTAAGTTGGGGGACCCAGTACTTC
CDR3aa: CASSLSWGTQYF

abundance: few
j_gene: TRBJ2-7
d_gene: TRBD1
v_gene: TRBV20-1
CDR3nt: TGCAGTGCTATCGACAGGGGAAGATGGGCCGAGCAGTACTTC
CDR3aa: CSAIDRGRWAEQYF

abundance: NA
j_gene: TRBJ2-1
d_gene: TRBD1
v_gene: TRBV2
CDR3nt: TGTGCCAGAGGACAGGGTGTAGGTGAGCAGTTCTTC
CDR3aa: CARGQGVGEQFF

abundance: NA
j_gene: TRBJ2-1
d_gene: NA
v_gene: TRBV5-1
CDR3nt: TGCGCCAGCAGCTTGTCAGACAGTTACAATGAGCAGTTCTTC
CDR3aa: CASSLSDSYNEQFF

abundance: few
j_gene: TRBJ1-4
d_gene: NA
v_gene: TRBV20-1
CDR3nt: TGCAGTGCTAGATCCAATTCGGGGTCCTTAAATGAAAAACTGTTTTTT
CDR3aa: CSARSNSGSLNEKLFF

abundance: NA
j_gene: TRBJ1-1
d_gene: NA
v_gene: TRBV18
CDR3nt: TGTGCCAGCTCAGCACAGGATCTGAACACTGAAGCTTTCTTT
CDR3aa: CASSAQDLNTEAFF

abundance: few
j_gene: TRBJ2-5
d_gene: NA
v_gene: TRBV10-3
CDR3nt: TGTGCCATCAGTGGGGACCGGGACGGATGGCCCCAAGAGACCCAGTACTTC
CDR3aa: CAISGDRDGWPQETQYF

abundance: many
j_gene: TRBJ1-2
d_gene: TRBD1
v_gene: TRBV4-3
CDR3nt: TGCGCCAGCAGCCCGGGACAGACTAACTATGGCTACACCTTC
CDR3aa: CASSPGQTNYGYTF

abundance: few
j_gene: TRBJ2-3
d_gene: NA
v_gene: TRBV14
CDR3nt: TGTGCCAGCAGCCAAGATGGGAGGAGGGGCCGACGCACAGATACGCAGTATTTT
CDR3aa: CASSQDGRRGRRTDTQYF

abundance: NA
j_gene: TRBJ1-2
d_gene: NA
v_gene: TRBV3-1
CDR3nt: TGTGCCAGCAGCACCCACGGGAGGGGGAATGGCTACACCTTC
CDR3aa: CASSTHGRGNGYTF

abundance: NA
j_gene: TRBJ2-3
d_gene: TRBD1
v_gene: TRBV24-1
CDR3nt: TGTGCCACCAGTGACCCCCCGGGACAGGGCTCGGCAGATACGCAGTATTTT
CDR3aa: CATSDPPGQGSADTQYF

abundance: NA
j_gene: TRBJ2-7
d_gene: TRBD2
v_gene: TRBV7-2
CDR3nt: TGTGCCAGCAGCGAGGGTGAAGTAGCGGGACTTTACGAGCAGTACTTC
CDR3aa: CASSEGEVAGLYEQYF

abundance: many
j_gene: TRBJ1-1
d_gene: NA
v_gene: TRBV29-1
CDR3nt: TGCAGCGCCCGAACAGGGACGAACACTGAAGCTTTCTTT
CDR3aa: CSARTGTNTEAFF

abundance: NA
j_gene: TRBJ2-3
d_gene: NA
v_gene: TRBV20-1
CDR3nt: TGCAGTGCTAGCGGCCTAGAAGCAGATACGCAGTATTTT
CDR3aa: CSASGLEADTQYF

abundance: NA
j_gene: TRBJ1-6
d_gene: NA
v_gene: TRBV4-1
CDR3nt: TGCGCCAGCAGCCAAGATCAGACCCTACCCCTCCACTTT
CDR3aa: CASSQDQTLPLHF

abundance: NA
j_gene: TRBJ2-5
d_gene: TRBD2
v_gene: TRBV3-1
CDR3nt: TGTGCCAGCAGCCAAGGGGCGGGACTAGCAGGAGAGACCCAGTACTTC
CDR3aa: CASSQGAGLAGETQYF

abundance: few
j_gene: TRBJ2-3
d_gene: TRBD2
v_gene: TRBV5-6
CDR3nt: TGTGCCAGCAGCCTAATAGCGGGGGACGTGATGGATACGCAGTATTTT
CDR3aa: CASSLIAGDVMDTQYF

abundance: NA
j_gene: TRBJ2-7
d_gene: NA
v_gene: TRBV4-3
CDR3nt: TGCGCCAGCAGCCATCAGGTCGGGGCCCCCTCCTACGAGCAGTACTTC
CDR3aa: CASSHQVGAPSYEQYF

abundance: NA
j_gene: TRBJ2-2
d_gene: NA
v_gene: TRBV10-3
CDR3nt: TGTGCCATCAGTGCCTCGGGTGAGGCCGGGGAGCTGTTTTTT
CDR3aa: CAISASGEAGELFF

abundance: NA
j_gene: TRBJ1-6
d_gene: NA
v_gene: TRBV5-1
CDR3nt: TGCGCCAGCAGCTACCGGAGTGGCAGTCCTACTTCACCCCTCCACTTT
CDR3aa: CASSYRSGSPTSPLHF

abundance: few
j_gene: TRBJ1-3
d_gene: NA
v_gene: TRBV6-5
CDR3nt: TGTGCCAGCAGTTACGGACGGATCAACTCTGGAAACACCATATATTTT
CDR3aa: CASSYGRINSGNTIYF

abundance: NA
j_gene: TRBJ2-5
d_gene: TRBD2
v_gene: TRBV2
CDR3nt: TGTGCCAGCAGTGAGCCTAGCGGGCAACAACAAGAGACCCAGTACTTC
CDR3aa: CASSEPSGQQQETQYF

abundance: NA
j_gene: TRBJ2-3
d_gene: NA
v_gene: TRBV11-2
CDR3nt: TGTGCCAGCAGCTTATCCGGGTACACAGATACGCAGTATTTT
CDR3aa: CASSLSGYTDTQYF

abundance: NA
j_gene: TRBJ1-3
d_gene: NA
v_gene: TRBV12-3/TRBV12-4
CDR3nt: TGTGCCAGCAGCCGAGTCTCTGGAAACACCATATATTTT
CDR3aa: CASSRVSGNTIYF

abundance: NA
j_gene: TRBJ1-2
d_gene: NA
v_gene: TRBV6-5
CDR3nt: TGTGCCAGCAGTTACTCGAACACAATGAACTATGGCTACACCTTC
CDR3aa: CASSYSNTMNYGYTF

abundance: few
j_gene: TRBJ2-2
d_gene: TRBD1
v_gene: TRBV3-1
CDR3nt: TGTGCCAGCAGCCTACAGGGGGGCGGGGAGCTGTTTTTT
CDR3aa: CASSLQGGGELFF

abundance: few
j_gene: TRBJ1-4
d_gene: NA
v_gene: TRBV4-3
CDR3nt: TGCGCCAGCAGCCAAGTCCCCGGGGCTGAAAAACTGTTTTTT
CDR3aa: CASSQVPGAEKLFF

abundance: NA
j_gene: TRBJ2-5
d_gene: NA
v_gene: TRBV5-5
CDR3nt: TGTGCCAGCAGCTTCCACGCGGCGGGGGCTCGGGAGACCCAGTACTTC
CDR3aa: CASSFHAAGARETQYF

abundance: NA
j_gene: TRBJ1-3
d_gene: NA
v_gene: TRBV6-5
CDR3nt: TGTGCCAGCAGTTCGGATTACTCTGGAAACACCATATATTTT
CDR3aa: CASSSDYSGNTIYF

abundance: few
j_gene: TRBJ2-7
d_gene: TRBD2
v_gene: TRBV6-5
CDR3nt: TGTGCCAGTAGGGGACTAGCCTACGAGCAGTACTTC
CDR3aa: CASRGLAYEQYF

abundance: many
j_gene: TRBJ2-3
d_gene: TRBD2
v_gene: TRBV5-4
CDR3nt: TGTGCCAGCAGGGACCCCGGGGGGGCCGTTGATACGCAGTATTTT
CDR3aa: CASRDPGGAVDTQYF

abundance: few
j_gene: TRBJ2-2
d_gene: NA
v_gene: TRBV15
CDR3nt: TGTGCCACCAGCGTCGAAAGCAGGGGCACCGGGGAGCTGTTTTTT
CDR3aa: CATSVESRGTGELFF

abundance: few
j_gene: TRBJ2-1
d_gene: TRBD1
v_gene: TRBV27
CDR3nt: TGTGCCAGCGGGCCCTGGACAGGGTTAATACCGGTTAACAATGAGCAGTTCTTC
CDR3aa: CASGPWTGLIPVNNEQFF

abundance: many
j_gene: TRBJ1-5
d_gene: TRBD1
v_gene: TRBV4-1
CDR3nt: TGCGCCAGCAGCCAGCCGGGACAGGGGGTCGGGCAGCCCCAGCATTTT
CDR3aa: CASSQPGQGVGQPQHF

abundance: many
j_gene: TRBJ2-7
d_gene: NA
v_gene: TRBV11-2
CDR3nt: TGTGCCAGCAGCTTACAGGGCCACGAGCAGTACTTC
CDR3aa: CASSLQGHEQYF

abundance: many
j_gene: TRBJ2-1
d_gene: TRBD2
v_gene: TRBV10-3
CDR3nt: TGTGCCAGCGGGACTAGCGGCCCCAATGAGCAGTTCTTC
CDR3aa: CASGTSGPNEQFF

abundance: few
j_gene: TRBJ1-1
d_gene: NA
v_gene: TRBV5-1
CDR3nt: TGCGCCAGCAGCTTATTAAATCCGAACACTGAAGCTTTCTTT
CDR3aa: CASSLLNPNTEAFF

abundance: NA
j_gene: TRBJ2-1
d_gene: NA
v_gene: TRBV24-1
CDR3nt: TGTGCCACCAGTGATTCAGTCAGGGGTTACAATGAGCAGTTCTTC
CDR3aa: CATSDSVRGYNEQFF

abundance: few
j_gene: TRBJ2-2
d_gene: NA
v_gene: TRBV7-2
CDR3nt: TGTGCCAGCAGCCGGGAATTTGTGACCGGGGAGCTGTTTTTT
CDR3aa: CASSREFVTGELFF

abundance: few
j_gene: TRBJ1-2
d_gene: NA
v_gene: TRBV20-1
CDR3nt: TGCAGTGCTTCGCGACAGTATGGCTACACCTTC
CDR3aa: CSASRQYGYTF

abundance: NA
j_gene: TRBJ1-1
d_gene: NA
v_gene: TRBV20-1
CDR3nt: TGCAGTGCTAGAGCCCCGAAGAACACTGAAGCTTTCTTT
CDR3aa: CSARAPKNTEAFF

abundance: NA
j_gene: TRBJ2-5
d_gene: TRBD2
v_gene: TRBV11-2
CDR3nt: TGTGCCAGCACCGGGGGGATACAAGAGACCCAGTACTTC
CDR3aa: CASTGGIQETQYF

abundance: NA
j_gene: TRBJ1-4
d_gene: TRBD1
v_gene: TRBV15
CDR3nt: TGTGCCACCAGCAGAGATAGGACAGGCGCGAATGAAAAACTGTTTTTT
CDR3aa: CATSRDRTGANEKLFF

abundance: NA
j_gene: TRBJ2-3
d_gene: TRBD2
v_gene: TRBV6-2/TRBV6-3
CDR3nt: TGTGCCAGCAGTTGGAGCGGGGAGGGGGATACGCAGTATTTT
CDR3aa: CASSWSGEGDTQYF

abundance: NA
j_gene: TRBJ2-4
d_gene: NA
v_gene: TRBV5-1
CDR3nt: TGCGCCAGCAGCGAGGGGACAAAGGGAAACATTCAGTACTTC
CDR3aa: CASSEGTKGNIQYF

abundance: NA
j_gene: TRBJ1-6
d_gene: NA
v_gene: TRBV7-9
CDR3nt: TGTGCCAGCAGCTTAGGATCGGATAATTCACCCCTCCACTTT
CDR3aa: CASSLGSDNSPLHF